The present T cell receptor beta chain was sequenced within a study of blood T cell repertoires in COVID-19. Study background: Both acute and convalescent COVID-19 samples were obtained from the United States, Italy and Spain.

This clone was seen just once. Source study methods: Amplification of reference gene primers provided the estimated nucleated cell counts. Sequenced by immunoSEQ multiplex PCR; TCRdb stores in-frame clones only, minus some. From that table come the V and J calls and clone size; the DNA was used to work out D and trimming. The sample includes tens of thousands of clones, about 82% of them seen just once. Trimming removed 2 bases from V and 2 bases from J, with 10 bases in between. This CDR3 region has 15 residues. CDR1 is LGHDT, CDR2 YNNKEL, per germline (reference sequence). This chain connects TRBV3-1 (or the pseudogene TRBV3-2) to TRBJ1-3; D may be TRBD1 (5 bases). The sequence derives from a woman aged 80 or over in a cohort sampled during active or convalescent COVID-19. Sequenced input: peripheral blood. In nucleotides, the CDR3 is TGTGCCAGCAGCCAACCGCAGGGAACTGGAAACACCATATATTTT. This encodes CASSQPQGTGNTIYF.